This entry lists 17 T cell receptor beta chains sequenced from one sample in a study of human T cells and chemical hapten exposure. MiXCR, run by TCRdb on the 5' RACE reads, gives a single entry per CDR3 protein. The table lists 130,000 or so distinct CDR3 sequences, 4.1% of them singletons. RNA extraction used unfractionated whole blood as the source of total RNA. These TCRs come from a female donor in good health.

Many counts were recorded for this clonotype. The chain is built from TRBV6-2 or TRBV6-3 and TRBJ1-1; no definite D call. CDR1 is MNHEY and CDR2 is SVGEGT in the germline V gene. The CDR3 has 14 amino acids. Trimming removed 2 bases at V and 0 bases at J, with 7 bases between. The CDR3, as DNA: TGTGCCAGCAGTTACGGTACGGTGAACACTGAAGCTTTCTTT. The encoded protein is CASSYGTVNTEAFF.

This clonotype occurred many times. The CDR3 coding sequence is TGTGCCAGCAGCTCCAGGCCCACTAGCGGGGGGTTTCGAGGGCAGTTCTTC. This codes for CASSSRPTSGGFRGQFF. The chain has TRBV6-5 and TRBJ2-1, with 12 bases lining up with TRBD2. CDR3 length: 17 amino acids. The germline V gene encodes CDR1 MNHEY and CDR2 SVGAGI. The V segment lost 6 bases and the J segment 12 bases; nucleotides outside the gene matches: 18.

There are many counts of this clonotype. This rearrangement joins TRBV4-2 to TRBJ1-1, with D possibly matching TRBD1 (5 bases). V lost 1 base and J 3 bases, leaving 15 bases between the germline ends. This CDR3 region has 16 residues. Germline-derived CDR1 and CDR2 are LGHNA and YNFKEQ. CDR3 in DNA: TGTGCCAGCAGCCAAGCATCACGGGGCGTGGACACTGAAGCTTTCTTT. Amino acids: CASSQASRGVDTEAFF.

The table lists this clonotype with many counts. The V call is TRBV18, the J call TRBJ2-1, with unresolved D. V shed 3 bases and J shed 0 bases, with 9 bases lying between them. Germline loops: CDR1 KGHSH, CDR2 LQKENI. The CDR3 has 15 amino acids. As DNA, the CDR3 is TGTGCCAGCTCACCTTCGTCGAGCTCCTACAATGAGCAGTTCTTC. Its translation is CASSPSSSSYNEQFF.

In its sample, this clonotype was seen many times. This chain uses TRBV7-2 with TRBJ2-7; D unresolved. Trimming cost V 4 bases and J 7 bases, with 8 bases left between them. Germline V lookup: CDR1 SGHTA, CDR2 FQGNSA. The CDR3 is made up of 11 amino acids. The chain's CDR3 is CASSCSGEQYF. CDR3 nucleotides: TGTGCCAGCAGCTGTAGTGGGGAGCAGTACTTC.

CDR3 bases: TGTGCCAGCAGTGATTCGGCTAGTGGGTGCACCGGGGAGCTGTTTTTT. Its protein product is CASSDSASGCTGELFF. The V and J genes are TRBV2 and TRBJ2-2; D ambiguous. The CDR3 has 16 residues. V was clipped by 3 bases and J by 4 bases, with 15 bases between them. Germline CDR1 is SNHLY and CDR2 is FYNNEI.

This clonotype was recorded many times. The chain employs TRBV7-2 and TRBJ2-3; the D is unclear. The germline gives CDR1 SGHTA, CDR2 FQGNSA. Between the trimmed V and J ends, which lost 4 bases and 4 bases, there was a span of 15 bases. The CDR3 is 15 residues long. The CDR3 loop is CASSSVATSPDTQYF. The CDR3 DNA is TGTGCCAGCAGCTCAGTGGCCACGTCTCCAGATACGCAGTATTTT.

The sample holds many counts of this clonotype. This chain connects TRBV15 to TRBJ1-6, with a possible D match to TRBD1 (6 bases). Trimming pared 8 bases from V and 5 bases from J, leaving 10 bases between. Germline V gives CDR1 LNHNV, CDR2 YYDKDF (reference sequence). CDR3 length: 13 residues. The CDR3 loop reads CATGQHHNSPLHF. The DNA of the CDR3 is TGTGCCACCGGACAGCACCATAATTCACCCCTCCACTTT.

This clonotype was seen ten or more times. The chain joins TRBV20-1 to TRBJ2-7; D possibly corresponds to TRBD1 (5 bases). The CDR3 extends over 14 amino acids. Trimming cost V 3 bases and J 5 bases, with 17 bases left between them. The V gene's germline CDR1 is DFQATT and CDR2 SNEGSKA (reference sequence). The CDR3: CSASTRVFIDEQYF. The CDR3 DNA sequence: TGCAGTGCTAGTACCAGGGTTTTTATCGACGAGCAGTACTTC.

Worth noting for this clonotype: A read error may be the cause here, since a much bigger clone is one base away. The chain uses TRBV12-3 or TRBV12-4 and TRBJ2-3; D is possibly TRBD2 (6 bases). The CDR3 covers 16 residues. The germline V and J ends were trimmed by 6 bases and 1 base, with 17 bases remaining between them. The CDR3 coding sequence is TGTGCCAGCAGATTTATCGGGACGGGAGGCACAGATACGCAGTATTTT. This codes for CASRFIGTGGTDTQYF.

In its sample, this clonotype was seen many times. The CDR3, as DNA: TGTGCCAGCACTCAACTCCGGATGAACACTGAAGCTTTCTTT. It translates to CASTQLRMNTEAFF. This rearrangement joins TRBV7-2 to TRBJ1-1; D remains unclear. V was trimmed by 7 bases and J by 0 bases, leaving 12 bases between them. CDR3 length: 14 residues. Germline CDR1 and CDR2: SGHTA and FQGNSA.

The table lists this clonotype with a few counts. This chain uses TRBV7-8 with TRBJ2-3, with 8 bases matching TRBD2. The CDR3 covers 20 residues. The junction had 19 bases not matched to a gene; V was cut back by 2 bases and J by 3 bases. CDR1 SGHVS and CDR2 FQNEAQ come from the germline V gene. The DNA of the CDR3 is TGTGCCAGCAGCTTACTGGGTATAGGTGGCGGGGGGCGGTTTACAGATACGCAGTATTTT. Protein sequence: CASSLLGIGGGGRFTDTQYF.

This clonotype was recorded at least ten times. The V and J genes are TRBV3-1 and TRBJ1-2; D unclear. CDR3 length: 13 amino acids. Germline V lookup: CDR1 LGHDT, CDR2 YNNKEL (reference sequence). The V gene lost 1 base and the J gene lost 7 bases, with 10 bases spanning the gap. Here the CDR3 reads CASSQVDSGGYTF. The CDR3 DNA reads as TGTGCCAGCAGCCAAGTGGATTCCGGTGGCTACACCTTC.

This clonotype appeared a few times. The V and J genes are TRBV5-1 and TRBJ2-3; D unclear. Trimming removed 1 base at V and 1 base at J, with 7 bases between. CDR3 size: 14 residues. Germline CDR1 is SGHRS and CDR2 is YFSETQ. The CDR3 nucleotides are TGCGCCAGCAGCTTGTTTCAGGGCACAGATACGCAGTATTTT. This encodes CASSLFQGTDTQYF. The full variable domain, its missing parts supplied by reference TRBV5-1 and TRBJ2-3, is KAGVTQTPRYLIKTRGQQVTLSCSPISGHRSVSWYQQTPGQGLQFLFEYFSETQRNKGNFPGRFSGRQFSNSRSEMNVSTLELGDSALYLCASSLFQGTDTQYFGPGTRLTVL.

In this sample, this clonotype turned up many times. V and J are TRBV6-5 and TRBJ2-3; TRBD2 might be the D (6 bases). V lost 0 bases, J lost 11 bases, and 12 bases lay in between. This CDR3 has 13 amino acids. Germline-derived CDR1 and CDR2 are MNHEY and SVGAGI. The CDR3 bases are TGTGCCAGCAGTTACTCAGGCCGGGACTGGCAGTATTTT. It yields the protein CASSYSGRDWQYF.

This clonotype was counted a few times. A junction boundary mismatches the germline segment, possibly from a read error. V gene TRBV10-3 combines with J gene TRBJ1-3; a possible D gene is TRBD1 (6 bases). This CDR3 spans 15 amino acids. Germline assignment: CDR1 ENHRY and CDR2 SYGVKD. The CDR3 nucleotides read TGTGCCGTCAGGGGACAACTCGTCTCTGGAAACACCATATATTTT. Amino acid sequence: CAVRGQLVSGNTIYF.

This clonotype was recorded at least ten times. The chain is built from TRBV3-1 and TRBJ2-3, with D unresolved. Trimming shortened V by 5 bases and J by 4 bases, and 25 bases separated the two germline ends. Germline V gene data show CDR1 as LGHDT and CDR2 as YNNKEL (reference sequence). The CDR3 covers 18 residues. This CDR3 is CASSEFDLAQFSADTQYF. The CDR3 coding sequence is TGTGCCAGCAGCGAATTCGACCTGGCTCAGTTCAGCGCAGATACGCAGTATTTT.